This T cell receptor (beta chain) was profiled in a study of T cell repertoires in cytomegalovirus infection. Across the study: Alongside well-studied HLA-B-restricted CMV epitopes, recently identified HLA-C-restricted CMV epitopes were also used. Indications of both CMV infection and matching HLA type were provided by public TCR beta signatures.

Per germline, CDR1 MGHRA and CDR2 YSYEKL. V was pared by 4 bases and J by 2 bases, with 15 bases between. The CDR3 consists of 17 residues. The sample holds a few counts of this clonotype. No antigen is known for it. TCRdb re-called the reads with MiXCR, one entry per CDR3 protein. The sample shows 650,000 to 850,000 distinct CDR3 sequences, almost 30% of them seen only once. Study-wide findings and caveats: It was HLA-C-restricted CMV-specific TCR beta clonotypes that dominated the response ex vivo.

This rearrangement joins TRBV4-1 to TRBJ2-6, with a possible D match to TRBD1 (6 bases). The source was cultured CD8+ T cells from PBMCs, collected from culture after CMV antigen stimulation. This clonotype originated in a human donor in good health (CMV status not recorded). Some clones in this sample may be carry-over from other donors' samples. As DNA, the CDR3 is TGCGCCAGCAGCCCGAGTGGGGGCTGGGCTGGGGCCAACGTCCTGACTTTC. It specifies CASSPSGGWAGANVLTF.